Shown below are 16 T cell receptor beta chains from a single sample sequenced in a study of blood T cell repertoires in COVID-19. The repertoire was sequenced with immunoSEQ multiplex PCR; TCRdb's copy has only in-frame clones and lacks some. The repertoire includes about 400,000 clones, roughly 90% of them detected once, and roughly 2% sits in the top ten. Input material: PBMCs or T cells enriched from blood (not recorded which). The receptors come from a woman between 40 and 50 years old with acute COVID-19.

In this sample, this clone turned up a few times. The chain joins TRBV20-1 to TRBJ1-6; TRBD1 aligns across 9 bases. V dropped 3 bases and J dropped 6; count of bases not matched to a gene: 9. Germline lookup yields CDR1 DFQATT and CDR2 SNEGSKA (reference sequence). The CDR3 loop spans 16 amino acids. In DNA form, the CDR3 reads TGCAGTGCTAGTGCCCAACAGGGGGCAGGTAATTCACCCCTCCACTTT. Encoded protein: CSASAQQGAGNSPLHF.

This clone was recorded once. This chain links TRBV30 with TRBJ2-5, with D tentatively TRBD2 (6 bases). Trimming removed 3 bases at V and 2 bases at J, with 10 bases between. Germline loops: CDR1 GTSNPN, CDR2 SVGIG (reference sequence). The CDR3 has 13 residues. Here the CDR3 reads CAWSRELQETQYF. CDR3 nucleotide sequence: TGTGCCTGGAGCCGGGAGTTGCAAGAGACCCAGTACTTC.

The chain combines TRBV29-1 with TRBJ1-5; TRBD1 agrees at 9 bases. Germline CDR1 reads SQVTM; CDR2 reads ANQGSEA. This CDR3 comprises 14 residues. Trimming took 6 bases from V and 3 from J; bases not matched to a gene: 6. The CDR3 protein is CSVGGTGYNQPQHF. The CDR3 region has the DNA TGCAGCGTGGGAGGGACAGGGTACAATCAGCCCCAGCATTTT.

The chain links TRBV3-1 (or the pseudogene TRBV3-2) to TRBJ2-4, with a weak D call TRBD1 (7 bases). The CDR3 is 12 amino acids. The germline gives CDR1 LGHDT, CDR2 YNNKEL (reference sequence). The germline V and J ends were trimmed by 8 bases and 6 bases, with 11 bases remaining between them. CDR3 nucleotides: TGTGCCAGCGGGAGGACAGGAAACATTCAGTACTTC. It yields the protein CASGRTGNIQYF.

This clone was observed a few times. The genes are TRBV11-2 and TRBJ1-6, with TRBD1 identical over 7 bases. In germline, CDR1 is SGHAT, CDR2 FQNNGV. The CDR3 consists of 16 residues. J gave up 7 bases and V 4 bases, and 10 bases lay outside the gene matches. The CDR3 spells CASSSSRGLKNSPLHF. In DNA form, the CDR3 reads TGTGCCAGCAGCTCGTCCAGGGGGTTAAAGAATTCACCCCTCCACTTT.

V gene TRBV12-5 combines with J gene TRBJ1-5; TRBD1 is a possible D gene (6 bases). Germline-derived CDR1 and CDR2 are LGHNT and FRNRAP. The length of the CDR3 is 14 residues. V dropped 4 bases and J dropped 7 bases, with 14 bases sitting between them. In nucleotides, the CDR3 is TGTGCTAGTGGTTCAGGGGTTCGTAAGCAGCCCCAGCATTTT. Translating gives CASGSGVRKQPQHF.

This clone turned up a few times. The J gene is TRBJ1-1, the V gene TRBV19; D gene uncertain. Germline assignment: CDR1 LNHDA and CDR2 SQIVND (reference sequence). CDR3 length: 14 amino acids. V was pared by 7 bases and J by 1 base, with 13 bases between. The CDR3 coding sequence is TGTGCCAGTACCCCGCGCTGGGCGAACACTGAAGCTTTCTTT. It is translated as CASTPRWANTEAFF.

This sequence joins TRBV6-5 and TRBJ2-7, with a tentative D call TRBD1 (6 bases). Germline assignment: CDR1 MNHEY and CDR2 SVGAGI. The V and J ends lost 6 bases and 0 bases respectively, with 15 bases between them. The CDR3 consists of 15 residues. CDR3 coding DNA: TGTGCCAGCAGGGGCATACAGGGCCTCTCCTACGAGCAGTACTTC. It specifies CASRGIQGLSYEQYF.

The rearrangement links TRBV18 to TRBJ2-4, with D possibly matching TRBD1 (6 bases). V lost 3 bases and J lost 7, with 7 bases in between. The CDR3 covers 12 residues. Germline CDR1 is KGHSH and CDR2 is LQKENI. The CDR3 reads CASSPQGNIQYF. The CDR3, as DNA: TGTGCCAGCTCACCGCAGGGGAACATTCAGTACTTC.

The CDR3 DNA is TGTGCCAGCAGCCCGAAATCCAGGATGCAAGAGACCCAGTACTTC. It translates to CASSPKSRMQETQYF. The V call is TRBV21-1, the J call TRBJ2-5; the table assigns TRBD1, which was not confirmed against the DNA. TRBV21-1 is assigned pseudogene status. The CDR3 has 15 amino acids.

The chain employs TRBV3-1 (or the pseudogene TRBV3-2) and TRBJ1-2; perhaps TRBD1 as D (6 bases). CDR3 length equals 16 residues. The V end was cut by 0 bases, the J end by 8 bases, with 19 bases between. In germline, CDR1 is LGHDT, CDR2 YNNKEL (reference sequence). The CDR3 sequence: CASSQERLGASGGYTF. DNA of the CDR3: TGTGCCAGCAGCCAAGAGCGATTGGGGGCATCGGGCGGCTACACCTTC.

CDR3 amino acids: CASSPKTGWGTEAFF. The DNA for the CDR3 is TGTGCCAGCAGCCCGAAGACAGGGTGGGGCACTGAAGCTTTCTTT. V is TRBV7-8 and J is TRBJ1-1, with 7 bases identical to TRBD1. CDR1 is SGHVS and CDR2 is FQNEAQ in the germline V gene. V lost 5 bases to trimming and J lost 4 bases; unmatched junction nucleotides: 10. This CDR3 has 15 amino acids.

The rearrangement uses TRBV11-2 and TRBJ2-1, with 7 positions matching TRBD1. The CDR3 has 15 amino acids. Germline CDR1 and CDR2: SGHAT and FQNNGV. V was clipped by 4 bases and J by 6 bases; unmatched bases: 9. The CDR3 sequence: CASSSLQGRVNEQFF. The CDR3 nucleotides read TGTGCCAGCAGCTCACTACAGGGGCGGGTCAATGAGCAGTTCTTC. Together with reference TRBV11-2 and TRBJ2-1, the CDR3 gives the full variable domain: EAGVAQSPRYKIIEKRQSVAFWCNPISGHATLYWYQQILGQGPKLLIQFQNNGVVDDSQLPKDRFSAERLKGVDSTLKIQPAKLEDSAVYLCASSSLQGRVNEQFFGPGTRLTVL.

This clone was seen once. The chain carries TRBV30 and TRBJ2-7, with TRBD2 matching 7 bases. Germline CDR1 GTSNPN, CDR2 SVGIG (reference sequence). The CDR3 contains 14 residues. V was pared by 1 base and J by 2 bases, with 5 bases of the junction left unmatched. The DNA for the CDR3 is TGTGCCTGGAGTGAATCGGGGGGACCCTACGAGCAGTACTTC. Translation: CAWSESGGPYEQYF.

The chain recombines TRBV5-1 with TRBJ1-6; D is undetermined. Germline V gene sequence: CDR1 SGHRS, CDR2 YFSETQ. This CDR3 region has 16 residues. V lost 4 bases to trimming and J lost 1 base, with 12 bases between them. The CDR3 DNA sequence: TGCGCCAGCAGCCATTACGAGGGTTCCTATAATTCACCCCTCCACTTT. It codes for CASSHYEGSYNSPLHF.

J is TRBJ1-6 and V is TRBV3-1 (or the pseudogene TRBV3-2); TRBD1 matches at 7 bases. This CDR3 region has 15 residues. Losses at the gene ends were 4 bases for V and 11 bases for J; bases not matched to a gene: 11. Germline loops: CDR1 LGHDT, CDR2 YNNKEL (reference sequence). CDR3 amino acids: CASSLTGPQGTPLHF. CDR3 sequence (DNA): TGTGCCAGCAGCCTGACAGGGCCCCAAGGAACACCCCTCCACTTT.